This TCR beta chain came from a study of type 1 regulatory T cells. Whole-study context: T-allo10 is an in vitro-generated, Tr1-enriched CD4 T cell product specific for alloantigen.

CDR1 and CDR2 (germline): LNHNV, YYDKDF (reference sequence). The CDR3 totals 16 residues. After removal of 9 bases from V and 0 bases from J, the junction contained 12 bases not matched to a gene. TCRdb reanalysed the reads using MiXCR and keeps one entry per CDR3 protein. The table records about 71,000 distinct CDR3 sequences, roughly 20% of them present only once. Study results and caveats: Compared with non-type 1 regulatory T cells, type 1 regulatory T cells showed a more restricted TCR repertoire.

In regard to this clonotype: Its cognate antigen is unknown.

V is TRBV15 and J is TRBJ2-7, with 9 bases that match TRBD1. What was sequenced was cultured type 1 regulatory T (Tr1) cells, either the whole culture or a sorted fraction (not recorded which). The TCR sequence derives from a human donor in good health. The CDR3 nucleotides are TGTGCCACACAAGAGGGACAGGGTCGAAGCTCCTACGAGCAGTACTTC. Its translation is CATQEGQGRSSYEQYF. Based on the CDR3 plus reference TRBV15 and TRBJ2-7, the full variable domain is DAMVIQNPRYQVTQFGKPVTLSCSQTLNHNVMYWYQQKSSQAPKLLFHYYDKDFNNEADTPDNFQSRRPNTSFCFLDIRSPGLGDTAMYLCATQEGQGRSSYEQYFGPGTRLTVT.